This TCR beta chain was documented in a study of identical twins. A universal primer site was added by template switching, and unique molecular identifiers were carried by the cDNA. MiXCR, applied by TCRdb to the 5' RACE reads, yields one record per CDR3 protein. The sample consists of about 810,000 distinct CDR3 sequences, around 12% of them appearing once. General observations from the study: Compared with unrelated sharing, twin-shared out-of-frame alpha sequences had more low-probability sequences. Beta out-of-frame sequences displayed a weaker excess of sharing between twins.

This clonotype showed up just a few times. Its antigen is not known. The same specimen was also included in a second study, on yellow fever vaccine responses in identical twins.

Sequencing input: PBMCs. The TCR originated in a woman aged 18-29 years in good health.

CDR3 region: CASDGDNQETQYF. CDR3 nucleotides: TGTGCCAGCGATGGGGACAACCAAGAGACCCAGTACTTC. The J gene is TRBJ2-5, the V gene TRBV6-1; D possibly corresponds to TRBD1 (6 bases). Looked up from germline, CDR1 is MNHNS and CDR2 is SASEGT. The V end was cut by 8 bases, the J end by 0 bases, with 10 bases between. The CDR3 is 13 residues long.